One sample yielded the 21 T cell receptor beta chains listed below, sequenced in a study of T-cell reconstitution after alpha-beta-depleted transplantation in children (dated by TCRdb to 2016 to 2018). According to the study, the label for this sample's treatment or condition signals: allogeneic hematopoietic cell transplantation with graft depleted of TCRalphabeta T cells and CD19 B cells. Library method: PCR. The sequencing machine was an Illumina HiSeq 2500. TCR library preparation used molecular barcoding, with unique molecular identifiers applied to normalize quantification of the TCRbeta repertoire. TCRdb reworked the public reads: Q25 trimming with fastp, MiXCR clone assembly, productive beta chains retained. Each CDR3 protein appears once, grouped with its most common genes and DNA. For this sample the table gives fewer than 750,000 distinct CDR3 sequences, of which 23% were detected only once. 13% to 15% of the sample rests with the top ten.

Source: PBMCs, mostly from graft donor cells, taken 360 days after TCRalphabeta/CD19-depleted stem cell transplant. These receptors all come from a boy in the first two years of life who had a stem cell transplant for acute myeloid leukemia, so the T cells may come from the graft donor.

This clonotype was counted between two and nine times. CDR3 nucleotide sequence: TGTGCCAGCAGAAGCAGGACATCCGCGCTTTATGGCTACACCTTC. Encoded protein: CASRSRTSALYGYTF. The chain uses TRBV7-2 and TRBJ1-2, with a tentative D call TRBD1 (5 bases). This CDR3 is 15 amino acids long. The ends were cut back, 6 bases at V and 5 bases at J, with 19 bases in the middle. Germline V gene lookup returns CDR1 SGHTA and CDR2 FQGNSA.

This chain joins TRBV6-5 and TRBJ1-1, with 7 bases identical to TRBD1. J was trimmed by 3 bases and V by 2 bases; bases with no gene match: 3. CDR1 MNHEY and CDR2 SVGAGI come from the germline V gene. This CDR3 region has 14 residues. The CDR3: CASSYDREDTEAFF. CDR3 DNA: TGTGCCAGCAGTTACGACAGGGAAGACACTGAAGCTTTCTTT.

Many counts were recorded for this clonotype. The V gene is TRBV20-1, the J gene TRBJ1-5; 9 bases match TRBD1. Germline CDR1 reads DFQATT; CDR2 reads SNEGSKA (reference sequence). The ends lost 5 bases at V and 7 bases at J; junction bases unmatched: 6. The CDR3 is 13 residues long. CDR3 in DNA: TGCAGTGCTCGTGGACAGGGGAAGCAGCCCCAGCATTTT. It encodes CSARGQGKQPQHF.

The CDR3 region is CSARGTRGLAQTYEQYV. The CDR3 coding sequence is TGCAGTGCTAGAGGGACCCGAGGGCTAGCGCAGACCTACGAGCAGTACGTC. The rearrangement joins TRBV20-1 to TRBJ2-7; D is perhaps TRBD2 (6 bases). Germline V gene data show CDR1 as DFQATT and CDR2 as SNEGSKA (reference sequence). The length of the CDR3 is 17 residues. The ends were cut back, 1 base at V and 2 bases at J, with 21 bases in the middle.

Ten or more counts support this clonotype. The J gene is TRBJ1-3, the V gene TRBV10-3; no definite D call. The germline gives CDR1 ENHRY, CDR2 SYGVKD. This CDR3 has 16 amino acids. V was cut by 7 bases and J by 0 bases, with 16 bases left in between. The CDR3 reads CAIKSFARTSGNTIYF. The CDR3 nucleotides are TGTGCCATCAAGTCCTTCGCGCGGACCTCTGGAAACACCATATATTTT.

The chain uses TRBV20-1 and TRBJ2-5, with TRBD1 as a possible D gene (7 bases). The germline CDR1 and CDR2 sequences are DFQATT and SNEGSKA (reference sequence). The CDR3 consists of 14 residues. Trimming left V 1 base short and J 3 bases short, with 12 bases between. This CDR3 is CSARGGGGEETQYF. The CDR3 DNA reads as TGCAGTGCTAGAGGAGGAGGGGGCGAAGAGACCCAGTACTTC.

This clonotype was observed at least ten times. The V and J genes are TRBV20-1 and TRBJ2-1; tentative D call: TRBD2 (5 bases). V was shortened by 5 bases and J by 2 bases, with 13 bases between the two germline ends. The CDR3 runs to 14 residues. CDR1 and CDR2 from the germline V gene are DFQATT and SNEGSKA (reference sequence). CDR3 sequence reads: CSAPTGNTYNEQFF. The DNA for the CDR3 is TGCAGTGCTCCAACGGGGAATACCTACAATGAGCAGTTCTTC.

This clonotype has ten or more counts. This sequence joins TRBV12-3 or TRBV12-4 and TRBJ2-7; 9 bases align to TRBD1. This CDR3 is 17 amino acids long. V dropped 6 bases and J dropped 2; count of bases not matched to a gene: 14. The CDR3 DNA reads as TGTGCCAGCAGCACCTCGGACAGGGGAAGACTTCCCTACGAGCAGTACTTC. It codes for CASSTSDRGRLPYEQYF.

This clonotype was seen more than once but under ten times. The V and J genes are TRBV10-1 and TRBJ1-2; D ambiguous. V lost 2 bases and J 4 bases, leaving 14 bases between the germline ends. This CDR3 has 15 amino acids. Per germline, CDR1 WNHNN and CDR2 SYGVQD (reference sequence). CDR3 bases: TGCGCCAGCAGTGAGCGGGCGGGAGACGGCTATGGCTACACCTTC. Translated: CASSERAGDGYGYTF.

This chain joins TRBV7-6 and TRBJ2-5, with 8 nucleotides matching TRBD2. The V and J ends lost 1 base and 2 bases, in that order; junction bases with no gene match: 6. This CDR3 has 16 residues. Per germline, CDR1 SGHVS and CDR2 FNYEAQ. The CDR3 spells CASSLVVAGRQETQYF. CDR3 sequence (DNA): TGTGCCAGCAGCTTAGTGGTAGCGGGGAGGCAAGAGACCCAGTACTTC.

This rearrangement joins TRBV27 to TRBJ2-3, with 10 bases that match TRBD1. This CDR3 comprises 17 residues. Trimming took 2 bases from V and 4 from J; bases not matched to a gene: 9. The germline V gene encodes CDR1 MNHEY and CDR2 SMNVEV (reference sequence). Here the CDR3 DNA reads TGTGCCAGCAGTTTAGGGGCCGGGACAGGGGAGCCAGATACGCAGTATTTT. Protein sequence: CASSLGAGTGEPDTQYF.

This chain uses TRBV7-2 with TRBJ1-6; D remains ambiguous. Trimming stripped 4 bases from V and 12 bases from J, with 13 bases between. Germline V gene sequence: CDR1 SGHTA, CDR2 FQGNSA. The CDR3 totals 13 residues. In DNA, the CDR3 is TGTGCCAGCAGCTATAGGGCGGAAGGACCCCTCCACTTT. Translated: CASSYRAEGPLHF.

Ten or more counts support this clonotype. The J gene is TRBJ2-5, the V gene TRBV7-2; 9 bases agree with TRBD2. The ends lost 6 bases at V and 7 bases at J; junction bases unmatched: 9. This CDR3 is 14 amino acids long. The germline V gene encodes CDR1 SGHTA and CDR2 FQGNSA. The CDR3 DNA is TGTGCCAGCAGAAGTAGCGGGGGACATGGGACCCAGTACTTC. It specifies CASRSSGGHGTQYF.

Details on this clonotype: An end of the junction differs from the germline gene, which may be a read error. The chain joins TRBV6-2 or TRBV6-3 to TRBJ2-1; 7 bases align to TRBD1. The CDR3 contains 17 residues. Germline CDR1 is MNHEY and CDR2 is SVGEGT. For the CDR3, the DNA is TGTGCCAGCAGTTACACCCCAGACAGGGTTGGTAGCAATGAGCATTTCTTC. This translates into CASSYTPDRVGSNEHFF.

This clonotype was found many times. The chain uses TRBV29-1 and TRBJ2-7; 12 nucleotides match TRBD1. The CDR3 length is 12 residues. V lost 7 bases and J lost 7; bases outside the gene matches: 5. Germline CDR1 reads SQVTM; CDR2 reads ANQGSEA. The CDR3 loop reads CSGRDRGQEQYF. The DNA of the CDR3 is TGCAGCGGACGGGACAGGGGGCAAGAGCAGTACTTC.

The chain links TRBV9 to TRBJ2-5, with 12 bases fitting TRBD1. The V segment lost 0 bases and the J segment 7 bases; nucleotides outside the gene matches: 7. The germline V gene encodes CDR1 SGDLS and CDR2 YYNGEE. CDR3 length: 16 amino acids. The CDR3 protein is CASSVEGTGGLGTQYF. DNA of the CDR3: TGTGCCAGCAGCGTAGAAGGGACAGGGGGCCTGGGGACCCAGTACTTC.

The rearrangement joins TRBV20-1 to TRBJ1-2; D unclear. V was pared by 0 bases and J by 3 bases, with 11 bases between. The germline V gene has CDR1 DFQATT and CDR2 SNEGSKA (reference sequence). This CDR3 contains 14 residues. The CDR3 protein is CSARDLRSDYGYTF. In DNA form, the CDR3 reads TGCAGTGCTAGAGATCTCCGGAGCGACTATGGCTACACCTTC.

V and J are TRBV7-9 and TRBJ2-3; a possible D gene is TRBD1 (6 bases). CDR1 and CDR2 (germline): SEHNR, FQNEAQ (reference sequence). The CDR3 is made up of 14 amino acids. Trimming pared 1 base from V and 6 bases from J, leaving 11 bases between. As DNA, the CDR3 is TGTGCCAGCAGCTTAGAGGCTGGGGGCGATACGCAGTATTTT. Its protein product is CASSLEAGGDTQYF. Supplemented by reference TRBV7-9 and TRBJ2-3, the full variable domain reads DTGVSQNPRHKITKRGQNVTFRCDPISEHNRLYWYRQTLGQGPEFLTYFQNEAQLEKSRLLSDRFSAERPKGSFSTLEIQRTEQGDSAMYLCASSLEAGGDTQYFGPGTRLTVL.

This clonotype was counted a few times. J is TRBJ1-2 and V is TRBV20-1, with D possibly TRBD1 on 6 matching bases. CDR1 and CDR2 (germline): DFQATT, SNEGSKA (reference sequence). The CDR3 sequence is 13 residues long. The V end lost 3 bases, the J end lost 7 bases, and 15 bases lay between the germline ends. The chain's CDR3 is CSARSGQYSGYTF. The CDR3 DNA reads TGCAGTGCTAGGTCTGGACAGTATTCTGGCTACACCTTC.

This chain connects TRBV20-1 to TRBJ1-6; D perhaps matches TRBD1 (6 bases). V was pared by 3 bases and J by 0 bases, with 15 bases between. Germline V lookup: CDR1 DFQATT, CDR2 SNEGSKA (reference sequence). CDR3 length: 17 residues. The CDR3, as DNA: TGCAGTGCTAGTAGGTTGGGGGCGAGCTCCTATAATTCACCCCTCCACTTT. It specifies CSASRLGASSYNSPLHF.

This clonotype was recorded at least ten times. The V and J genes are TRBV5-6 and TRBJ2-2; 9 bases map to TRBD1. Germline V CDR1 and CDR2: SGHDT, YYEEEE. The CDR3 is 16 amino acids. The trim removed 3 bases at V and 3 bases at J, leaving 6 bases unmatched. DNA of the CDR3: TGTGCCAGCAGCTACGACAGGGGGGAAGACACCGGGGAGCTGTTTTTT. It is translated as CASSYDRGEDTGELFF.